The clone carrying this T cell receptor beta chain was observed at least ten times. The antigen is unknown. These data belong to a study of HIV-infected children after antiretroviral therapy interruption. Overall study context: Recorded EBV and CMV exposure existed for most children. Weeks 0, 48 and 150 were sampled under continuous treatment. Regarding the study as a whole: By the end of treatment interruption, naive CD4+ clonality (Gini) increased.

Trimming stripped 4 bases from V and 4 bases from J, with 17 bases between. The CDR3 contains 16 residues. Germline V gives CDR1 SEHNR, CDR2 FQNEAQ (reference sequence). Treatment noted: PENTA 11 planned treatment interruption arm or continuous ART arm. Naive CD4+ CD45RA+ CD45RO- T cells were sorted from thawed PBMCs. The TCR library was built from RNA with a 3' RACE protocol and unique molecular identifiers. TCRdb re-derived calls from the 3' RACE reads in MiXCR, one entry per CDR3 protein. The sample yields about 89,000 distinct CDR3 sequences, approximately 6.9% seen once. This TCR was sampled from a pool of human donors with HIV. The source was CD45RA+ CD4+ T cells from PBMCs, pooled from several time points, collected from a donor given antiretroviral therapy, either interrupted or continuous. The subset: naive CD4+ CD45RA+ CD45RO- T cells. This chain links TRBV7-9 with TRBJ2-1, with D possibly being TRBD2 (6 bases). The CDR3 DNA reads TGTGCCAGCAGCTCGCCACTACTAGCAGGTTACAATGAGCAGTTCTTC. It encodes CASSSPLLAGYNEQFF.